One and the same sample provided the 32 T cell receptor beta chains below, sequenced in a study of cytomegalovirus exposure and HLA in healthy donors. This PCR relied on a set of 60 Vbeta primers and 13 Jbeta primers. TCRdb keeps only in-frame clones here, not all; method: immunoSEQ multiplex PCR. This repertoire shows roughly 180,000 clones, approximately 77% found once; its top ten account for around 1.5%. The sequenced material came from PBMCs. The receptors come from a male donor in good health and CMV-seronegative.

V usage is TRBV19 and J usage is TRBJ1-5; a weak D match, TRBD1 (6 bases). This CDR3 is built from 16 residues. The germline V and J ends were trimmed by 4 bases and 3 bases, with 16 bases remaining between them. CDR1 and CDR2 from the germline V gene are LNHDA and SQIVND (reference sequence). DNA for the CDR3: TGTGCCAGTAGTAGCCCCCCAGGGGCCGTCAATCAGCCCCAGCATTTT. Translation gives CASSSPPGAVNQPQHF.

This chain joins TRBV18 and TRBJ1-1, with TRBD1 as a possible D gene (6 bases). Trimming shortened V by 3 bases and J by 4 bases, and 21 bases separated the two germline ends. The CDR3 totals 17 residues. Looked up from germline, CDR1 is KGHSH and CDR2 is LQKENI. The CDR3 DNA follows: TGTGCCAGCTCACCGAGCAGGGGAAGACAGGAGGCCACTGAAGCTTTCTTT. Encoded protein: CASSPSRGRQEATEAFF.

The chain has TRBV12-5 and TRBJ2-1; TRBD1 is a possible D gene (8 bases). The CDR3 spans 15 residues. Germline CDR1 LGHNT, CDR2 FRNRAP. The V gene lost 6 bases and the J gene lost 4 bases, with 16 bases spanning the gap. CDR3 residues: CASGLDRGGYNEQFF. The CDR3 coding sequence is TGTGCTAGTGGCCTCGACAGGGGAGGGTACAATGAGCAGTTCTTC.

This clone was found a few times. This chain uses TRBV7-3 with TRBJ2-7, with TRBD2 identical over 9 bases. Germline lookup yields CDR1 SGHTA and CDR2 FQGTGA. The CDR3 totals 14 residues. V shed 5 bases, J shed 7 bases, and the junction held 9 bases outside the gene matches. CDR3 coding DNA: TGTGCCAGCAGCCCGACTAGCGGAGGGGGAGAGCAGTACTTC. It translates to CASSPTSGGGEQYF.

This sequence joins TRBV7-9 and TRBJ2-3, with D perhaps TRBD1 (5 bases). Germline CDR1 is SEHNR and CDR2 is FQNEAQ (reference sequence). This CDR3 contains 14 residues. V shed 7 bases and J shed 4 bases, with 15 bases lying between them. As DNA, the CDR3 is TGTGCCAGCAAGCAGGGATTACGACCAGATACGCAGTATTTT. It encodes CASKQGLRPDTQYF.

The chain is built from TRBV4-2 and TRBJ2-5, with D tentatively TRBD1 (5 bases). The germline CDR1 and CDR2 sequences are LGHNA and YNFKEQ. V lost 2 bases to trimming and J lost 2 bases, with 9 bases between them. This CDR3 has 14 amino acids. The CDR3 loop reads CASSQTDIQETQYF. The CDR3 bases are TGTGCCAGCAGCCAAACGGACATACAAGAGACCCAGTACTTC.

The gene calls are TRBV5-5 and TRBJ1-2; D is unresolved. Germline lookup yields CDR1 SGHKS and CDR2 YYEKEE (reference sequence). CDR3 length: 15 amino acids. Deletions cut 4 bases from V and 0 bases from J, with 13 bases between. CDR3 region: CASSLAPSTNYGYTF. The CDR3 DNA reads TGTGCCAGCAGCCTCGCCCCCAGTACTAACTATGGCTACACCTTC.

The rearrangement links TRBV7-8 to TRBJ1-3; the D gene is possibly TRBD1 (5 bases). V was cut by 5 bases and J by 0 bases, with 23 bases left in between. Germline V CDR1 and CDR2: SGHVS, FQNEAQ. The CDR3 totals 19 residues. CDR3: CASSPDRVPGLNSGNTIYF. CDR3 nucleotides: TGTGCCAGCAGCCCCGACAGAGTCCCGGGCCTGAACTCTGGAAACACCATATATTTT.

This chain connects TRBV6-5 to TRBJ1-3; D remains ambiguous. The germline gives CDR1 MNHEY, CDR2 SVGAGI. Trimming took off 2 bases at V and 1 base at J, with 12 bases between the two ends. This CDR3 spans 16 amino acids. CDR3 sequence (DNA): TGTGCCAGCAGTTACGTCGGGGTCGGTTCTGGAAACACCATATATTTT. Translating gives CASSYVGVGSGNTIYF.

This chain uses TRBV18 with TRBJ1-5; TRBD1 matches at 9 bases. Germline V lookup: CDR1 KGHSH, CDR2 LQKENI. J gave up 6 bases and V 3 bases, and 6 bases lay outside the gene matches. The CDR3 contains 15 residues. The CDR3 reads CASSPRDRVGQPQHF. The DNA for the CDR3 is TGTGCCAGCTCACCCAGGGACAGGGTCGGTCAGCCCCAGCATTTT.

This clone has only one observation. The gene calls are TRBV7-2 and TRBJ2-1, with 13 bases that match TRBD2. From germline, CDR1 is SGHTA and CDR2 FQGNSA. V was pared by 4 bases and J by 1 base, with 10 bases of the junction left unmatched. The CDR3 consists of 19 residues. CDR3 nucleotides: TGTGCCAGCAGCTCCAGGACTAGCGGGAGTGTTAGGTCCTACAATGAGCAGTTCTTC. This translates into CASSSRTSGSVRSYNEQFF.

V gene TRBV5-4 combines with J gene TRBJ1-2, with D possibly matching TRBD1 (5 bases). CDR1 SGHNT and CDR2 YYREEE come from the germline V gene (reference sequence). Trimming removed 4 bases from V and 3 bases from J, with 10 bases in between. This CDR3 has 13 residues. Here the CDR3 DNA reads TGTGCCAGCAGCCCTGACAGCTACTATGGCTACACCTTC. As protein: CASSPDSYYGYTF.

The rearrangement joins TRBV27 to TRBJ1-1; no definite D call. CDR3 length: 13 amino acids. In germline, CDR1 is MNHEY, CDR2 SMNVEV (reference sequence). Trimming left V 4 bases short and J 3 bases short, with 9 bases between. This CDR3 is CASSSVLDTEAFF. The CDR3 DNA sequence: TGTGCCAGCAGTTCGGTTCTGGACACTGAAGCTTTCTTT.

The V gene is TRBV14, the J gene TRBJ2-5, with D tentatively TRBD1 (7 bases). TRBJ2-7 explains the end of the DNA better; the J call may be wrong. Germline V CDR1 and CDR2: SGHDN, FVKESK. The CDR3 consists of 17 residues. Here the CDR3 reads CASSPQGGKSRGYEQYF. The DNA for the CDR3 is TGTGCCAGCAGTCCGCAGGGGGGAAAGTCGAGAGGGTACGAGCAGTACTTC.

The CDR3 DNA reads as TGTGCCAGTAGTCACACCTCCGGGACAGGGGGGACCGGGGAGCTGTTTTTT. Protein sequence: CASSHTSGTGGTGELFF. J is TRBJ2-2 and V is TRBV19, with 11 bases matching TRBD1. CDR3 length: 17 residues. V shed 5 bases and J 5 bases; nucleotides not matched to a gene: 10. The germline V gene has CDR1 LNHDA and CDR2 SQIVND (reference sequence).

The V call is TRBV4-3, the J call TRBJ2-5; 7 bases are shared with TRBD2. The CDR3 sequence is 16 residues long. After removal of 0 bases from V and 0 bases from J, the junction contained 4 bases not matched to a gene. Germline V CDR1 and CDR2: LGHNA, YSLEER. The CDR3 DNA reads TGCGCCAGCAGCCAAGATAGCGGGCGGAACCAAGAGACCCAGTACTTC. It specifies CASSQDSGRNQETQYF.

The chain has TRBV19 and TRBJ2-2; the match to TRBD1 covers 8 bases. Germline V gene lookup returns CDR1 LNHDA and CDR2 SQIVND (reference sequence). J gave up 1 base and V 10 bases, and 11 bases lay outside the gene matches. CDR3 length: 16 residues. The CDR3 loop is CATHETGTGNTGELFF. For the CDR3, the DNA is TGTGCCACCCACGAGACCGGGACAGGGAACACCGGGGAGCTGTTTTTT.

The gene calls are TRBV7-3 and TRBJ2-1; tentative D call: TRBD1 (6 bases). The V gene lost 2 bases and the J gene lost 0 bases, with 8 bases spanning the gap. The CDR3 is 15 amino acids. Germline assignment: CDR1 SGHTA and CDR2 FQGTGA. The chain's CDR3 is CASSLLGASYNEQFF. The CDR3, as DNA: TGTGCCAGCAGCTTATTGGGGGCCTCCTACAATGAGCAGTTCTTC.

This sequence joins TRBV27 and TRBJ2-1, with 8 bases lining up with TRBD1. This CDR3 has 15 residues. Germline-derived CDR1 and CDR2 are MNHEY and SMNVEV (reference sequence). The V segment lost 3 bases and the J segment 7 bases; nucleotides outside the gene matches: 8. CDR3 sequence (DNA): TGTGCCAGCAGTTTCAATCAGGGGGCTGGGAATGAGCAGTTCTTC. This codes for CASSFNQGAGNEQFF.

The chain combines TRBV7-9 with TRBJ1-2; TRBD1 matches 10 bases. This CDR3 has 15 residues. Germline values: CDR1 SEHNR, CDR2 FQNEAQ (reference sequence). Trimming cost V 5 bases and J 4 bases; bases outside gene matches: 7. This chain's CDR3 is CASSMTGGRLYGYTF. The CDR3 region has the DNA TGTGCCAGCAGCATGACAGGGGGCAGACTCTATGGCTACACCTTC. The variable domain in full, with the rest retrieved from reference TRBV7-9 and TRBJ1-2, is DTGVSQNPRHKITKRGQNVTFRCDPISEHNRLYWYRQTLGQGPEFLTYFQNEAQLEKSRLLSDRFSAERPKGSFSTLEIQRTEQGDSAMYLCASSMTGGRLYGYTFGSGTRLTVV.

Remarks on this clone: The identical CDR3 is also encoded by other nucleotide sequences in the sample. This chain joins TRBV6-5 and TRBJ1-6; unclear D gene. Trimming removed 2 bases from V and 9 bases from J, with 14 bases in between. This CDR3 region has 15 residues. Germline CDR1 is MNHEY and CDR2 is SVGAGI. The CDR3 protein is CASSYSGVGGSPLHF. CDR3 DNA: TGTGCCAGCAGTTACAGCGGGGTGGGCGGTTCACCCCTCCACTTT.

This sequence joins TRBV29-1 and TRBJ1-4, with D unclear. This CDR3 is 13 amino acids long. Per germline, CDR1 SQVTM and CDR2 ANQGSEA. V was trimmed by 4 bases and J by 4 bases, leaving 10 bases between them. The CDR3: CSVVGQNNEKLFF. The CDR3 bases are TGCAGCGTTGTGGGCCAGAATAATGAAAAACTGTTTTTT.

The chain combines TRBV29-1 with TRBJ2-1, with a tentative D call TRBD1 (6 bases). Trimming shortened V by 3 bases and J by 4 bases, and 10 bases separated the two germline ends. The CDR3 has 13 residues. Per the germline V gene, CDR1 is SQVTM and CDR2 is ANQGSEA. The CDR3 nucleotides read TGCAGCGTTGACCGAACAGGGTACAATGAGCAGTTCTTC. Translated, it gives CSVDRTGYNEQFF.

The V and J genes are TRBV18 and TRBJ2-7, with 9 bases aligning to TRBD2. Looked up from germline, CDR1 is KGHSH and CDR2 is LQKENI. The ends lost 1 base at V and 2 bases at J; junction bases unmatched: 6. The CDR3 has 16 amino acids. As DNA, the CDR3 is TGTGCCAGCTCACCACTTAGCGGGGGCCTGCCCTACGAGCAGTACTTC. Translated: CASSPLSGGLPYEQYF.

This clone appeared a single time. The chain has TRBV5-6 and TRBJ2-1; 7 bases fit TRBD2. This CDR3 has 16 residues. The V gene's germline CDR1 is SGHDT and CDR2 YYEEEE. The trim removed 4 bases at V and 5 bases at J, leaving 12 bases unmatched. Here the CDR3 reads CASSRGSASGNNEQFF. The DNA for the CDR3 is TGTGCCAGCAGCCGAGGGTCGGCTAGCGGAAACAATGAGCAGTTCTTC. Complete variable domain (other parts from reference TRBV5-6 and TRBJ2-1): DAGVTQSPTHLIKTRGQQVTLRCSPKSGHDTVSWYQQALGQGPQFIFQYYEEEERQRGNFPDRFSGHQFPNYSSELNVNALLLGDSALYLCASSRGSASGNNEQFFGPGTRLTVL.

The sample holds a few counts of this clone. This chain joins TRBV25-1 and TRBJ2-2; D is possibly TRBD2 (5 bases). The CDR3 consists of 15 residues. V was shortened by 3 bases and J by 2 bases, with 10 bases between the two germline ends. CDR1 is MGHDK and CDR2 is SYGVNS in the germline V gene. In DNA form, the CDR3 reads TGTGCCAGCAGTGATGTAGGGAGAAACACCGGGGAGCTGTTTTTT. It translates to CASSDVGRNTGELFF.

The V and J genes are TRBV25-1 and TRBJ2-5, with 8 positions matching TRBD1. The CDR3 consists of 16 residues. The germline CDR1 and CDR2 sequences are MGHDK and SYGVNS. J was trimmed by 5 bases and V by 8 bases; bases with no gene match: 16. The CDR3 DNA sequence: TGTGCCAGCTCAGAAAAAAAGGACAGGGTTGTTGAGACCCAGTACTTC. This codes for CASSEKKDRVVETQYF.

V and J are TRBV5-5 and TRBJ1-1, with D perhaps TRBD1 (5 bases). Germline V gene data show CDR1 as SGHKS and CDR2 as YYEKEE (reference sequence). This CDR3 comprises 14 residues. V was cut by 4 bases and J by 6 bases, with 16 bases left in between. The DNA of the CDR3 is TGTGCCAGCAGCATCACAGGTCCTGTCTCTGAAGCTTTCTTT. Its protein product is CASSITGPVSEAFF.

DNA for the CDR3: TGTGCCAGCAGTTCCTATGCGGGGGGGGCCGGCGAGCAGTACTTC. This sequence encodes CASSSYAGGAGEQYF. J is TRBJ2-7 and V is TRBV28; 9 bases map to TRBD2. This CDR3 has 15 amino acids. Unmatched junction bases numbered 10, after V lost 4 bases and J lost 6 bases. Germline values: CDR1 MDHEN, CDR2 SYDVKM.

The chain is built from TRBV19 and TRBJ2-7, with 8 bases that match TRBD1. CDR3 length: 12 residues. Germline V gives CDR1 LNHDA, CDR2 SQIVND (reference sequence). J gave up 4 bases and V 9 bases, and 5 bases lay outside the gene matches. In DNA form, the CDR3 reads TGTGCCAGCGGACAGGGAAATTACGAGCAGTACTTC. It specifies CASGQGNYEQYF.

The sample holds a few counts of this clone. This chain uses TRBV27 with TRBJ2-5, with 7 positions matching TRBD2. The germline V gene has CDR1 MNHEY and CDR2 SMNVEV (reference sequence). Germline trimming cut 2 bases from V and 5 bases from J; bases unmatched to any gene: 11. The CDR3 length is 16 residues. For the CDR3, the DNA is TGTGCCAGCAGTTTAGGTGGGAGGGCCTCGCGGGAGACCCAGTACTTC. As protein: CASSLGGRASRETQYF.

The chain combines TRBV19 with TRBJ2-7, with 7 bases fitting TRBD1. Losses at the gene ends were 6 bases for V and 3 bases for J; bases not matched to a gene: 11. The CDR3 consists of 15 residues. Looked up from germline, CDR1 is LNHDA and CDR2 is SQIVND (reference sequence). The CDR3 DNA reads as TGTGCCAGTAGCGCAAACAGGGGAAGGAACTACGAGCAGTACTTC. Translation: CASSANRGRNYEQYF.